This T cell receptor beta chain stems from a study of shared clonotypes between healthy human individuals. Study-wide results and caveats: In several donors, around 5% of naive CD4 clonotypes appeared in common. Memory subsets generally showed lower estimated richness than naive subsets. Clonotype sharing among donors likely depends on sequencing depth.

As to this clone: Antigen: not known. This same CDR3 is encoded by further DNA sequences in the sample.

The germline V and J ends were trimmed by 0 bases and 10 bases, with 11 bases remaining between them. CDR1 and CDR2 from the germline V gene are SGDLS and YYNGEE. This CDR3 spans 14 amino acids. Sequenced by immunoSEQ multiplex PCR; TCRdb stores in-frame clones only, minus some. This sample has 2 million to 2.5 million clones, with more than 90% found just once. Material for sequencing was naive CD4+ T cells sorted from blood. Described subset: CD45RA+ positively selected. The chain is built from TRBV9 and TRBJ1-6; D remains unclear. The clonotype originates from a man aged 18 to 29 in good health. This CDR3 reads CASSVDPLGSPLHF. The CDR3 nucleotides are TGTGCCAGCAGCGTAGACCCCTTGGGCTCACCCCTCCACTTT.